These 9 T cell receptor beta chains came from one sample sequenced in a study of molecular identifiers for immune sequencing clone quantification. TCRdb reprocessed the PCR reads with MiXCR, giving one entry per CDR3 protein. The data hold 40,000 to 65,000 distinct CDR3 sequences, with about a third observed a single time. Sequencing was done on a sample of naive CD8+ T cells from blood, with Jurkat cell RNA spiked in. The subset: FACS-sorted CD8+CD4-CCR7+CD45RA+ naive T cells. These receptors came from a human donor in good health. Some libraries in this study had Jurkat cell RNA spiked in.

This clonotype has a count of ten or more. J is TRBJ2-1 and V is TRBV12-3 or TRBV12-4; tentatively, D is TRBD1 (5 bases). Trimming removed 5 bases at V and 0 bases at J, with 8 bases between. CDR3 length equals 14 residues. As DNA, the CDR3 is TGTGCCAGCAGTCCTAGGGGCTCCTACAATGAGCAGTTCTTC. This gives the protein CASSPRGSYNEQFF.

Notes on this clonotype: A much larger clone is a single base away; this may be a read error. This sequence joins TRBV29-1 and TRBJ2-4; a weak D match, TRBD2 (6 bases). The V gene lost 7 bases and the J gene lost 7 bases, with 17 bases spanning the gap. The germline V gene has CDR1 SQVTM and CDR2 ANQGSEA. There are 13 residues in the CDR3. The chain's CDR3 is CSGLRDSDNIQYF. CDR3 nucleotides: TGCAGCGGCCTCCGGGACTCAGATAACATTCAGTACTTC.

The V gene is TRBV29-1, the J gene TRBJ2-6, with 7 positions matching TRBD2. After removal of 4 bases from V and 1 base from J, the junction contained 7 bases not matched to a gene. The CDR3 contains 16 residues. Germline assignment: CDR1 SQVTM and CDR2 ANQGSEA. The CDR3 coding sequence is TGCAGCGTTGGTGTGGGAGGGCCGTCTGGGGCCAACGTCCTGACTTTC. This gives the protein CSVGVGGPSGANVLTF. The full variable domain, its missing parts supplied by reference TRBV29-1 and TRBJ2-6, is SAVISQKPSRDICQRGTSLTIQCQVDSQVTMMFWYRQQPGQSLTLIATANQGSEATYESGFVIDKFPISRPNLTFSTLTVSNMSPEDSSIYLCSVGVGGPSGANVLTFGAGSRLTVL.

V gene TRBV27 combines with J gene TRBJ2-5; D may match TRBD1 or TRBD2 (5 bases each). The CDR3 sequence is 14 residues long. Trimming left V 2 bases short and J 7 bases short, with 14 bases between. Germline assignment: CDR1 MNHEY and CDR2 SMNVEV (reference sequence). CDR3 nucleotide sequence: TGTGCCAGCAGTTTACGCAGGGAGTGGGGGACCCAGTACTTC. Residues: CASSLRREWGTQYF.

The table lists this clonotype with a few counts. V gene TRBV28 combines with J gene TRBJ2-7, with unresolved D. The CDR3 consists of 13 residues. Germline CDR1 is MDHEN and CDR2 is SYDVKM. The V and J ends lost 5 bases and 0 bases respectively, with 8 bases between them. The CDR3 nucleotides read TGTGCCAGCAGTACGACGGTCTCCTACGAGCAGTACTTC. Its protein product is CASSTTVSYEQYF.

Notes on this clonotype: This may stem from a read error, because a much larger clone lies one nucleotide away. The chain is built from TRBV10-2 and TRBJ1-5; D gene unclear. CDR3 length: 12 amino acids. Trimming took 6 bases from V and 3 from J, leaving 6 bases between them. Germline V gives CDR1 WSHSY, CDR2 SAAADI. CDR3 amino acids: CASREVNQPQHF. The DNA for the CDR3 is TGCGCCAGCAGAGAGGTCAATCAGCCCCAGCATTTT.

A note on this clonotype: A single base separates this from a much larger clone, so it may be a read error. The gene calls are TRBV5-5 and TRBJ2-5; no clear D gene. Trimming removed 7 bases at V and 7 bases at J, with 11 bases between. The CDR3 is 11 amino acids. Germline V gives CDR1 SGHKS, CDR2 YYEKEE (reference sequence). The CDR3, as DNA: TGTGCCAGCGGCACGCCCGGGACCCAGTACTTC. Its protein is CASGTPGTQYF.

This clonotype was seen repeatedly, ten times or more. This chain connects TRBV7-9 to TRBJ2-3, with 10 positions matching TRBD1. This CDR3 contains 15 residues. With V trimmed by 5 bases and J by 2 bases, 4 bases remained unmatched. Germline lookup yields CDR1 SEHNR and CDR2 FQNEAQ (reference sequence). The CDR3 region has the DNA TGTGCCAGCAGCCCGGACAGGGGGACCACAGATACGCAGTATTTT. This translates into CASSPDRGTTDTQYF. The complete variable domain, with remaining parts taken from reference TRBV7-9 and TRBJ2-3, reads DTGVSQNPRHKITKRGQNVTFRCDPISEHNRLYWYRQTLGQGPEFLTYFQNEAQLEKSRLLSDRFSAERPKGSFSTLEIQRTEQGDSAMYLCASSPDRGTTDTQYFGPGTRLTVL.

V gene TRBV6-5 combines with J gene TRBJ1-5, with 9 bases fitting TRBD1. V lost 2 bases to trimming and J lost 6 bases; unmatched junction nucleotides: 2. Germline V gene lookup returns CDR1 MNHEY and CDR2 SVGAGI. The CDR3 is 14 residues long. CDR3 DNA: TGTGCCAGCAGTTACGGGACAGGGATTCAGCCCCAGCATTTT. It yields the protein CASSYGTGIQPQHF.